These 21 T cell receptor beta chains were all obtained from the same sample, sequenced in a study of cytomegalovirus exposure and HLA in healthy donors (dated by TCRdb to 2016 to 2017). Receptor libraries were prepared by the immunoSEQ multiplex PCR assay. For the multiplex PCR, a mixture combining 60 forward primers for TCR Vbeta segments and 13 reverse primers for TCR Jbeta segments was used. Entries here come from immuneACCESS through TCRdb and include only in-frame sequences with V and J called. Some clones fail to appear in such tables; in the studies checked, an unresolved V gene covers under half of the shortfall, and the cause of the remainder is unknown. The sample contains roughly 80,000 clones, 65% to 85% of them found a single time. Roughly a sixth of the sample lies in the top ten. Sample: PBMCs. The receptors derive from a woman aged 40 to 50 in good health and CMV-seropositive.

This clone was counted only a few times. The chain combines TRBV28 with TRBJ2-2; the match to TRBD1 covers 10 bases. This CDR3 has 14 amino acids. The trim removed 4 bases at V and 10 bases at J, leaving 6 bases unmatched. The germline V gene encodes CDR1 MDHEN and CDR2 SYDVKM. Here the CDR3 reads CASSSGTGAKELFF. Here the CDR3 DNA reads TGTGCCAGCAGTTCCGGGACAGGGGCTAAGGAGCTGTTTTTT.

The chain recombines TRBV6-4 with TRBJ1-1; D gene unclear. CDR1 MRHNA and CDR2 SNTAGT come from the germline V gene. The CDR3 totals 13 residues. V was pared by 3 bases and J by 0 bases, with 5 bases between. This chain's CDR3 is CASSESVNTEAFF. As DNA, the CDR3 is TGTGCCAGCAGTGAGAGTGTGAACACTGAAGCTTTCTTT.

The genes are TRBV10-2 and TRBJ1-1; D gene unclear. V lost 1 base and J 4 bases, leaving 10 bases between the germline ends. The length of the CDR3 is 14 residues. Germline V gene lookup returns CDR1 WSHSY and CDR2 SAAADI. CDR3 residues: CASSEFFRFTEAFF. CDR3 nucleotides: TGCGCCAGCAGTGAGTTTTTTCGGTTCACTGAAGCTTTCTTT.

V is TRBV7-9 and J is TRBJ2-2, with 10 bases aligning to TRBD1. Germline V gene lookup returns CDR1 SEHNR and CDR2 FQNEAQ (reference sequence). J gave up 6 bases and V 4 bases, and 8 bases lay outside the gene matches. The CDR3 spans 16 residues. Here the CDR3 reads CASSSGDRGLSGELFF. The CDR3 nucleotides read TGTGCCAGCAGCTCGGGGGACAGGGGATTATCCGGGGAGCTGTTTTTT.

The genes are TRBV7-2 and TRBJ1-5; D is uncertain. From germline, CDR1 is SGHTA and CDR2 FQGNSA. V was clipped by 3 bases and J by 5 bases, with 5 bases between them. There are 12 residues in the CDR3. The CDR3 spells CASSLRDQPQHF. CDR3 DNA: TGTGCCAGCAGCTTGAGAGATCAGCCCCAGCATTTT. Looking up the rest from reference TRBV7-2 and TRBJ1-5 gives the full variable domain: GAGVSQSPSNKVTEKGKDVELRCDPISGHTALYWYRQSLGQGLEFLIYFQGNSAPDKSGLPSDRFSAERTGGSVSTLTIQRTQQEDSAVYLCASSLRDQPQHFGDGTRLSIL.

The chain has TRBV5-4 and TRBJ1-2; TRBD1 agrees at 8 bases. CDR1 SGHNT and CDR2 YYREEE come from the germline V gene (reference sequence). V lost 3 bases, J lost 7 bases, and 8 bases stayed unmatched. The CDR3 covers 14 residues. The CDR3 region is CASSYDRGVAGYTF. The CDR3 region has the DNA TGTGCCAGCAGCTACGACAGGGGAGTGGCTGGCTACACCTTC.

V and J are TRBV11-3 and TRBJ2-1, with D perhaps matching TRBD2 (6 bases). The V end was cut by 5 bases, the J end by 5 bases, with 16 bases between. There are 15 residues in the CDR3. The germline V gene encodes CDR1 SGHNT and CDR2 YENEEA. The CDR3 DNA sequence: TGTGCCAGCAGCCCAAGGGGCGGGACCAACAATGAGCAGTTCTTC. Translation gives CASSPRGGTNNEQFF.

The chain uses TRBV4-2 and TRBJ2-7, with TRBD1 identical over 9 bases. Trimming cost V 4 bases and J 5 bases; bases outside gene matches: 9. In germline, CDR1 is LGHNA, CDR2 YNFKEQ. The CDR3 runs to 15 residues. This CDR3 reads CASSRGGTGMDEQYV. CDR3 bases: TGTGCCAGCAGCCGAGGAGGGACAGGGATGGACGAGCAGTACGTC.

The chain is built from TRBV6-4 and TRBJ2-3, with D perhaps matching TRBD2 (6 bases). The CDR3 sequence is 14 residues long. V shed 2 bases and J shed 0 bases, with 6 bases lying between them. Germline lookup yields CDR1 MRHNA and CDR2 SNTAGT. The CDR3 spells CASSDSGSTDTQYF. For the CDR3, the DNA is TGTGCCAGCAGTGACAGCGGGAGCACAGATACGCAGTATTTT.

This clone showed up just a few times. The V call is TRBV4-1, the J call TRBJ2-6, with TRBD2 matching over 7 bases. With 5 bases clipped from V and 0 bases from J, the junction kept 10 bases outside the gene matches. There are 18 residues in the CDR3. Germline V lookup: CDR1 MGHRA, CDR2 YSYEKL. For the CDR3, the DNA is TGCGCCAGCAGCGGGTTAGCGGGTCCTTACTCTGGGGCCAACGTCCTGACTTTC. Translation: CASSGLAGPYSGANVLTF.

This clone has at least ten counts. The chain combines TRBV5-1 with TRBJ2-3, with D tentatively TRBD1 (6 bases). Germline V lookup: CDR1 SGHRS, CDR2 YFSETQ. The CDR3 contains 17 residues. Trimming shortened V by 0 bases and J by 0 bases, and 14 bases separated the two germline ends. The CDR3 DNA follows: TGCGCCAGCAGCTTGGGCCACAGGGATCGTAGCACAGATACGCAGTATTTT. It translates to CASSLGHRDRSTDTQYF.

This clone is labeled as medium-sized (0.01 to 0.1%). The chain carries TRBV5-6 and TRBJ1-1, with D perhaps matching TRBD1 (6 bases). Germline CDR1 reads SGHDT; CDR2 reads YYEEEE. The CDR3 consists of 13 residues. The V end was cut by 9 bases, the J end by 4 bases, with 16 bases between. Here the CDR3 reads CATLRGGTTEAFF. CDR3 bases: TGTGCCACCCTCAGGGGCGGCACCACTGAAGCTTTCTTT.

The chain links TRBV6-5 to TRBJ1-2; D perhaps matches TRBD1 (5 bases). V was pared by 7 bases and J by 8 bases, with 17 bases between. The germline CDR1 and CDR2 sequences are MNHEY and SVGAGI. The CDR3 contains 13 residues. CDR3 DNA: TGTGCCAGCATGCGGGACCCGAGCGGGGGCTACACCTTC. This codes for CASMRDPSGGYTF.

There are a few counts of this clone. This chain uses TRBV27 with TRBJ2-7; D gene ambiguous. V lost 10 bases and J lost 2, with 12 bases in between. This CDR3 region has 12 residues. The germline gives CDR1 MNHEY, CDR2 SMNVEV (reference sequence). CDR3 region: CAMTHRAYEQYF. The CDR3 DNA follows: TGTGCCATGACACATAGAGCCTACGAGCAGTACTTC.

The V gene is TRBV9, the J gene TRBJ1-4; 7 nucleotides match TRBD1. This CDR3 is built from 17 residues. From germline, CDR1 is SGDLS and CDR2 YYNGEE. The V segment lost 1 base and the J segment 7 bases; nucleotides outside the gene matches: 13. The CDR3 nucleotides are TGTGCCAGCAGCGTACGACCTCAGGGGGGAATAAGTGAAAAACTGTTTTTT. This encodes CASSVRPQGGISEKLFF.

The chain has TRBV7-6 and TRBJ2-3, with D unresolved. Deletions cut 5 bases from V and 1 base from J, with 13 bases between. The CDR3 spans 15 residues. CDR1 is SGHVS, CDR2 FNYEAQ, per germline. CDR3: CASSLGYSGTDTQYF. Written as DNA, the CDR3 is TGTGCCAGCAGCCTAGGCTATTCGGGCACAGATACGCAGTATTTT.

V usage is TRBV7-3 and J usage is TRBJ2-1, with D possibly being TRBD1 (5 bases). The CDR3 extends over 16 amino acids. Deletions cut 5 bases from V and 8 bases from J, with 22 bases between. Germline V gene lookup returns CDR1 SGHTA and CDR2 FQGTGA. The CDR3 here is CASSEDNQLVVDEQFF. In DNA form, the CDR3 reads TGTGCCAGCAGCGAGGACAACCAACTTGTCGTGGATGAGCAGTTCTTC.

This chain links TRBV2 with TRBJ2-2; TRBD2 aligns across 9 bases. Germline V gene data show CDR1 as SNHLY and CDR2 as FYNNEI. The CDR3 covers 15 residues. The V segment lost 10 bases and the J segment 4 bases; nucleotides outside the gene matches: 10. The CDR3 loop is CATDFSGSPTGELFF. The CDR3 DNA reads TGTGCCACCGACTTTAGCGGGAGCCCCACCGGGGAGCTGTTTTTT.

The J gene is TRBJ2-3, the V gene TRBV28, with a weak D call TRBD2 (6 bases). Per germline, CDR1 MDHEN and CDR2 SYDVKM. V lost 9 bases and J lost 1, with 11 bases in between. The CDR3 covers 13 residues. The DNA for the CDR3 is TGTGCCAGTACGGGAGCGGGCACAGATACGCAGTATTTT. It is translated as CASTGAGTDTQYF.

The V call is TRBV5-4, the J call TRBJ2-1; D is possibly TRBD2 (6 bases). The V gene lost 4 bases and the J gene lost 8 bases, with 13 bases spanning the gap. Per the germline V gene, CDR1 is SGHNT and CDR2 is YYREEE (reference sequence). The CDR3 has 13 amino acids. CDR3 nucleotides: TGTGCCAGCAGCGCGACTAGTGAGGATGAGCAGTTCTTC. As protein: CASSATSEDEQFF.

This clone was detected once. This chain connects TRBV2 to TRBJ2-7, with 11 bases that match TRBD2. In germline, CDR1 is SNHLY, CDR2 FYNNEI. CDR3 length: 18 residues. The junction had 13 bases not matched to a gene; V was cut back by 3 bases and J by 3 bases. CDR3 nucleotide sequence: TGTGCCAGCAGTGACTTTCTAGCGGGAGGTAATATCGTCTACGAGCAGTACTTC. It yields the protein CASSDFLAGGNIVYEQYF. The entire variable domain, with the rest obtained from reference TRBV2 and TRBJ2-7, is as follows: EPEVTQTPSHQVTQMGQEVILRCVPISNHLYFYWYRQILGQKVEFLVSFYNNEISEKSEIFDDQFSVERPDGSNFTLKIRSTKLEDSAMYFCASSDFLAGGNIVYEQYFGPGTRLTVT.